This T cell receptor (beta chain) was recorded in a study of T-cell reconstitution after alpha-beta-depleted transplantation in children. Study outcomes and limitations: The origin of high day-60 TCRbeta diversity in some patients lay in surviving recipient T cells and thymic progenitors. Roughly two months post-transplant, alpha-beta T cells reportedly originated from several hundred graft clones that had expanded. Newly produced T cells mostly provided counts and TCRbeta diversity after one year, as hyperexpanded clones declined.

This clonotype has ten or more counts. The target antigen is unknown. V lost 2 bases and J lost 1, with 13 bases in between. The germline gives CDR1 MNHEY, CDR2 SVGAGI. This CDR3 has 16 residues. Unique molecular identifiers featured in how the TCRbeta library was prepared. TCRdb fed the PCR reads into MiXCR, producing one record per CDR3 protein. The table has approximately 110,000 distinct CDR3 sequences, roughly 24% seen once. The sample consisted of PBMCs, mostly from graft donor cells, taken 180 days after TCRalphabeta/CD19-depleted stem cell transplant. This sequence was found in a male patient between 2 and 10 years old who had a stem cell transplant for chronic granulomatous disease, so the T cells may come from the graft donor. This chain uses TRBV6-5 with TRBJ2-3; D might be TRBD1 (6 bases). CDR3 sequence: CASSYSRGDGTDTQYF. The CDR3 DNA is TGTGCCAGCAGTTACAGCAGGGGCGACGGCACAGATACGCAGTATTTT.